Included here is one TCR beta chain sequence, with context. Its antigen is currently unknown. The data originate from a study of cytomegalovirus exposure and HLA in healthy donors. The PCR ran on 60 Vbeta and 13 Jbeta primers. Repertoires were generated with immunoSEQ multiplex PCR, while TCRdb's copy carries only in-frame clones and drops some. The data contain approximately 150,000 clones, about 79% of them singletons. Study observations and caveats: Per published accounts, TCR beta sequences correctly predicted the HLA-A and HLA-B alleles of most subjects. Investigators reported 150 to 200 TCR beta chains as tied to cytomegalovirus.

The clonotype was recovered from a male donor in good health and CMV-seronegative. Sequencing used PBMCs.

The CDR3 loop reads CASSFLGQGAVDTQYF. For the CDR3, the DNA is TGTGCCAGCAGCTTTTTAGGGCAGGGGGCGGTAGATACGCAGTATTTT. The chain combines TRBV7-2 with TRBJ2-3, with 8 bases identical to TRBD1. CDR1 is SGHTA, CDR2 FQGNSA, per germline. Trimming cost V 3 bases and J 5 bases; bases outside gene matches: 10. CDR3 length equals 16 residues. The complete variable domain, with remaining parts taken from reference TRBV7-2 and TRBJ2-3, reads GAGVSQSPSNKVTEKGKDVELRCDPISGHTALYWYRQSLGQGLEFLIYFQGNSAPDKSGLPSDRFSAERTGGSVSTLTIQRTQQEDSAVYLCASSFLGQGAVDTQYFGPGTRLTVL.